These T cell receptor beta chains were read from a single sample in a study of cytomegalovirus exposure and HLA in healthy donors. Clones were read by immunoSEQ multiplex PCR, and TCRdb kept only the in-frame ones, dropping some. The sample holds some 120,000 clones; 8% to 10% are singletons and the top ten take approximately 3%. The sample consisted of PBMCs. The receptor source for this set is a man aged 25 to 40 in good health and CMV-seronegative. CDR3s include the opening cysteine and the closing phenylalanine or tryptophan.

>14|TRBV5-1|TRBJ2-7
CASSLAPVSYEQYF
>15|TRBV5-4|TRBJ2-5
CASRDPQGSGETQYF
>13|TRBV11-3|TRBJ1-3
CASSLGPGNTIYF
>16|TRBV7-9|TRBJ2-1
CASSTTSGHSYNEQFF
>16|TRBV27|TRBJ1-5
CASSSGTESFNQPQHF
>13|TRBV30|TRBJ1-1
CAGRQDAGTEAFF
>15|TRBV5-6|TRBJ2-7
CASSRRGLAQYEQYF
>12|TRBV7-9|TRBJ2-1
CASSPEVDEQFF
>16|TRBV30|TRBJ2-3
CAWSVRLVSSTDTQYF
>16|TRBV28|TRBJ2-4
CASSLGGALAKNIQYF
>16|TRBV7-8|TRBJ2-5
CASSLARDSNQETQYF
>15|TRBV27|TRBJ2-3
CASSSQRMGGDTQYF
>13|TRBV2|TRBJ1-2
CASSTTVTHGYTF
>15|TRBV27|TRBJ1-5
CASSPRDRANQPQHF
>16|TRBV5-1|TRBJ2-5
CASSRTSGGATETQYF
>16|TRBV7-3|TRBJ2-1
CASSLKTSGLAGEQFF
>18|TRBV5-8|TRBJ2-3
CASSLGLAGGKGTDTQYF
>15|TRBV2|TRBJ1-5
CASSETGGSYQPQHF
>13|TRBV5-1|TRBJ1-6
CASSPGQRAPLHF
>19|TRBV5-1|TRBJ2-6
CASSLRVQGASSGANVLTF
>14|TRBV10-3|TRBJ2-2
CAMTDSANTGELFF
>14|TRBV5-6|TRBJ2-1
CASSSAGAYNEQFF
>15|TRBV6-1|TRBJ1-2
CASSEVDRGNYGYTF
>17|TRBV4-1|TRBJ1-6
CASSQVPGRGPNSPLHF
>15|TRBV30|TRBJ1-5
CAWSPRGTSNQPQHF
>16|TRBV11-2|TRBJ1-6
CASSYLQSSYNSPLHF
>15|TRBV7-9|TRBJ2-3
CASSLGLEWADTQYF
>13|TRBV7-9|TRBJ1-2
CASNQATQYGYTF
>14|TRBV30|TRBJ2-2
CAIYGELYTGELFF
>17|TRBV9|TRBJ2-7
CASSVGRLGRGPYEQYF
>16|TRBV5-1|TRBJ2-1
CASSREVGQPYNEQFF
>11|TRBV7-6|TRBJ1-1
CASSNRDRTFF
>15|TRBV5-4|TRBJ1-6
CASSLGQGGYSPLHF
>14|TRBV7-8|TRBJ2-5
CASSLTTVQETQYF
>13|TRBV6-1|TRBJ2-7
CASSDAKRDEQYF
>11|TRBV29-1|TRBJ1-1
CSVAGAVEAFF